These T cell receptor beta chains were read from a single sample in a study of T cells in Graves' hyperthyroidism and ophthalmopathy. TCRdb recomputed calls from the multiplex PCR reads with MiXCR, one row per CDR3 protein. Of about 560,000 distinct CDR3 sequences detected, approximately 16% appear once; the ten largest clones hold more than 15%. Sequenced material: blood. These TCRs come from a woman aged 18-29 years with Graves' hyperthyroidism. The CDR3 runs from the conserved cysteine through the conserved F or W. D genes are given only for firm matches. The size of a clone is reported for some rows only, either as once, few or many, or as a class for expanded clones.

j_gene	len	d_gene	v_gene	abundance	CDR3aa	CDR3nt
TRBJ2-2	15	-	TRBV2	many	CASSEVAGITGELFF	TGTGCCAGCAGTGAAGTGGCGGGAATCACCGGGGAGCTGTTTTTT
TRBJ1-6	13	-	TRBV12-3/TRBV12-4	-	CASSPREVSPLHF	TGTGCCAGCAGTCCCCGGGAGGTTTCACCCCTCCACTTT
TRBJ1-5	15	-	TRBV6-2/TRBV6-3	-	CASRAFATGNQPQHF	TGTGCCAGCAGGGCCTTCGCGACGGGCAATCAGCCCCAGCATTTT
TRBJ2-1	16	TRBD2	TRBV28	many	CASSPAWRELDNEQFF	TGTGCCAGCAGTCCCGCGTGGCGGGAGCTGGACAATGAGCAGTTCTTC
TRBJ2-1	13	-	TRBV20-1	many	CSAGPDGSNEQFF	TGCAGTGCTGGACCGGACGGGAGCAATGAGCAGTTCTTC
TRBJ2-7	15	TRBD1	TRBV6-1	-	CASRVRQGSLYEQYF	TGTGCCAGCAGGGTCAGACAGGGATCCCTTTACGAGCAGTACTTC
TRBJ2-5	13	-	TRBV5-1	few	CASSFPAEETQYF	TGCGCCAGCAGCTTCCCGGCGGAAGAGACCCAGTACTTC
TRBJ2-7	15	TRBD2	TRBV4-1	many	CASSQASGSVYEQYF	TGCGCCAGCAGCCAAGCAAGCGGGAGTGTCTACGAGCAGTACTTC
TRBJ2-1	18	-	TRBV12-3/TRBV12-4	-	CASSALAGASSSYNEQFF	TGTGCCAGCAGTGCCCTCGCGGGGGCTTCCAGCTCCTACAATGAGCAGTTCTTC
TRBJ1-5	14	-	TRBV6-2/TRBV6-3	many	CASTSTSSNQPQHF	TGTGCCAGCACTTCGACGAGCAGCAATCAGCCCCAGCATTTT
TRBJ1-1	12	TRBD1	TRBV20-1	many	CSAQGAHTEAFF	TGCAGTGCTCAGGGGGCGCACACTGAAGCTTTCTTT
TRBJ2-7	14	TRBD1	TRBV5-8	few	CASSNRDREYEQYF	TGTGCCAGCAGCAACCGGGACAGGGAGTACGAGCAGTACTTC
TRBJ2-3	16	TRBD2	TRBV12-3/TRBV12-4	-	CASRLGLAGITDTQYF	TGTGCCAGCAGACTCGGACTAGCGGGGATCACAGATACGCAGTATTTT
TRBJ2-1	13	-	TRBV7-9	once	CASSLLPDDEQFF	TGTGCCAGCAGCTTACTTCCAGACGATGAGCAGTTCTTC
TRBJ2-1	15	-	TRBV29-1	many	CSVVGVRDQGNEQFF	TGCAGCGTTGTTGGTGTGAGGGATCAGGGTAATGAGCAGTTCTTC
TRBJ1-1	14	-	TRBV4-3	-	CASSQDTQNAGAFF	TGCGCCAGCAGCCAAGACACCCAGAACGCTGGAGCTTTCTTT
TRBJ1-1	15	TRBD1	TRBV6-4	few	CASSDRTGGVTEAFF	TGTGCCAGCAGTGACCGGACAGGGGGTGTTACTGAAGCTTTCTTT
TRBJ2-3	14	-	TRBV7-9	few	CAGERDKREDTQYF	TGTGCCGGTGAACGGGACAAACGGGAGGATACGCAGTATTTT
TRBJ1-6	15	TRBD1	TRBV6-6	-	CASSYTTGEDSPLHF	TGTGCCAGCAGTTACACGACAGGGGAGGATTCACCCCTCCACTTT
TRBJ1-1	11	-	TRBV30	many	CAGGASGEAFF	TGTGCCGGGGGGGCCTCGGGTGAAGCTTTCTTT